This T cell receptor (beta chain) was captured in a study of T cell responses to AZD1222 COVID-19 vaccine. Study background: Second-dose intervals near 4 or 12 weeks were combined. General study results and limits: Donors in the cohort were predominantly white British and more often female, and clonal diversity was possibly underestimated. Spike-specific TCR breadth and depth rose after two AZD1222 doses. Repertoires were collected only later (after the peak T cell response had occurred).

The CDR3 runs 14 residues. The V gene lost 4 bases and the J gene lost 7 bases, with 15 bases spanning the gap. The V gene's germline CDR1 is SGHDN and CDR2 FVKESK. A remark on this clone: Its specificity is not known.

Sequencing used immunoSEQ multiplex PCR; TCRdb keeps in-frame clones, though not all of them. The table lists over 100,000 clones, just under 90% of them singletons. The source of this sequence is an adult in good health. The source material was peripheral blood, sampled on day 0 of AZD1222 vaccination. The chain has TRBV14 and TRBJ2-3; D is perhaps TRBD1 (6 bases). The CDR3: CASSPDRPPNTQYF. The CDR3 bases are TGTGCCAGCAGCCCTGACAGGCCCCCGAATACGCAGTATTTT.